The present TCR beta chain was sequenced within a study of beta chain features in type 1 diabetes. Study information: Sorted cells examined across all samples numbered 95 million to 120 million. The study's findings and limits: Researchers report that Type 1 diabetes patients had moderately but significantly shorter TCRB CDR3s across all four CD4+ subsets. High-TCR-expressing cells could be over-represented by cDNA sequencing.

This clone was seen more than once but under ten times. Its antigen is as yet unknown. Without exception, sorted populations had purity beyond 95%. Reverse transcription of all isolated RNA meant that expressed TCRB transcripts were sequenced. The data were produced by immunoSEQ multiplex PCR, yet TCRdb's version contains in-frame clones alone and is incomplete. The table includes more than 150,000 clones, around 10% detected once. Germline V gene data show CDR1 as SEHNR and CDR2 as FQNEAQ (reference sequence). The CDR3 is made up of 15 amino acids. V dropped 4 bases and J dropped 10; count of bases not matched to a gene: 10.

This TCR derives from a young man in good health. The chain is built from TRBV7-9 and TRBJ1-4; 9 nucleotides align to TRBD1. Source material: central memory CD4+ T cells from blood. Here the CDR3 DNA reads TGTGCCAGCAGCTCGGACAGGGGCCAATCAGGAAAACTGTTTTTT. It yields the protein CASSSDRGQSGKLFF.